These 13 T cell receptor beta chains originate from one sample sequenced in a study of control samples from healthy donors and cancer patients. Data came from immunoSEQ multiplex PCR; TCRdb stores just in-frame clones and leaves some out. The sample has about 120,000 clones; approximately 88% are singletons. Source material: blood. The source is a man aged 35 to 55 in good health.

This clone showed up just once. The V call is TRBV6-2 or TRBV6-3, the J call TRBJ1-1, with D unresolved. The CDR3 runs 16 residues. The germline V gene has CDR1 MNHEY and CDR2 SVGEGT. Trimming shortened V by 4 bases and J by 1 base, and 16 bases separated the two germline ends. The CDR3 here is CASSLHPPWQNTEAFF. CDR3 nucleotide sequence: TGTGCCAGCAGTTTGCATCCCCCCTGGCAGAACACTGAAGCTTTCTTT.

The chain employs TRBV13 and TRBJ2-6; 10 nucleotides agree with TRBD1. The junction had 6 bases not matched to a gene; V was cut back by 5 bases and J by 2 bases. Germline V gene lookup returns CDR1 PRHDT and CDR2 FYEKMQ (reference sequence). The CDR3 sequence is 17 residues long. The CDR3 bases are TGTGCCAGCAGCCGGGCGACAGGGGGCGCTGGGGCCAACGTCCTGACTTTC. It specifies CASSRATGGAGANVLTF.

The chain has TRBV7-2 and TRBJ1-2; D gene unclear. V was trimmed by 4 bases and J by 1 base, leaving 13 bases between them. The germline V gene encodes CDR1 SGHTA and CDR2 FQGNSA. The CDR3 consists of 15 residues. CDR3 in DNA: TGTGCCAGCAGCTCCGGACCGATCGTTAACTATGGCTACACCTTC. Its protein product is CASSSGPIVNYGYTF.

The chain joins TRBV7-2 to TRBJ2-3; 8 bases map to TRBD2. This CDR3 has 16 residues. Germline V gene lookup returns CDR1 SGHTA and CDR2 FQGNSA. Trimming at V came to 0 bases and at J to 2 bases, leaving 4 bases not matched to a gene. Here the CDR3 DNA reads TGTGCCAGCAGCTTAGCGGGCGGGGGGCTCACAGATACGCAGTATTTT. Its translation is CASSLAGGGLTDTQYF.

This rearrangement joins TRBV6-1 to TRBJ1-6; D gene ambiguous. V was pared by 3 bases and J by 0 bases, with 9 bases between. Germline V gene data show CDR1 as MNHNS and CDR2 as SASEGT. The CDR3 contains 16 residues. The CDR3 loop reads CASSDRADSYNSPLHF. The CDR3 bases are TGTGCCAGCAGTGACCGGGCCGACTCCTATAATTCACCCCTCCACTTT.

DNA of the CDR3: TGTGCCAGCAGTGACCCGGGGCGCACAGATACGCAGTATTTT. It codes for CASSDPGRTDTQYF. The chain employs TRBV6-4 and TRBJ2-3, with D possibly being TRBD1 or TRBD2 (5 bases each). This CDR3 has 14 residues. CDR1 and CDR2 (germline): MRHNA, SNTAGT. With 2 bases removed from V and 1 base from J, the gap between germline ends came to 7 bases.

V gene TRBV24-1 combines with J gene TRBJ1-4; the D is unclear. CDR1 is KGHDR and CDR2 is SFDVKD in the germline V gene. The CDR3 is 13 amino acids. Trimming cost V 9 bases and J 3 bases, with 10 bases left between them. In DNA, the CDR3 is TGTGCCACCCAGAGGGAGCCTAATGAAAAACTGTTTTTT. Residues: CATQREPNEKLFF.

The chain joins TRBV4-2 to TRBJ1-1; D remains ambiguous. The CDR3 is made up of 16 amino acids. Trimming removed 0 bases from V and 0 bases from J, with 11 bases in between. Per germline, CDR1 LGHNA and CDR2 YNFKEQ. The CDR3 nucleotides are TGTGCCAGCAGCCAAGATCAAGCGGTCATGAACACTGAAGCTTTCTTT. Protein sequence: CASSQDQAVMNTEAFF.

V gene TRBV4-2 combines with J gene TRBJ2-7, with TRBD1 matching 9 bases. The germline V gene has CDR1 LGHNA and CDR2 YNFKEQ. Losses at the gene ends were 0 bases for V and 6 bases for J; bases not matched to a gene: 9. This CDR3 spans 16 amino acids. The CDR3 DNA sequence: TGTGCCAGCAGCCAAGAGGAGGGACAGGGTTATTTCGAGCAGTACTTC. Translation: CASSQEEGQGYFEQYF.

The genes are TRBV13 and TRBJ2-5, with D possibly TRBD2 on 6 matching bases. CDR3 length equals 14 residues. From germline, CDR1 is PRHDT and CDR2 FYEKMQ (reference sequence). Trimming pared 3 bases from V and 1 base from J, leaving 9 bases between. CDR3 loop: CASSFGSGQETQYF. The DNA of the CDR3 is TGTGCCAGCAGCTTTGGTAGCGGCCAAGAGACCCAGTACTTC.

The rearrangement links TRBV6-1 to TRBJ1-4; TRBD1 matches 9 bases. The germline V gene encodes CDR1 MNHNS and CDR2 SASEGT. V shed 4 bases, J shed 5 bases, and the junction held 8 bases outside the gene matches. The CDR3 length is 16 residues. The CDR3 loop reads CASSARQGGMNEKLFF. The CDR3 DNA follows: TGTGCCAGCAGTGCAAGACAGGGGGGGATGAATGAAAAACTGTTTTTT.

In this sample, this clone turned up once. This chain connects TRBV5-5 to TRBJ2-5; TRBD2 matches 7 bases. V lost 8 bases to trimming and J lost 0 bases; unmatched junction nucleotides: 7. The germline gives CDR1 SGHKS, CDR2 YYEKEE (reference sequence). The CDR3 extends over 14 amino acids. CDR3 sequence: CARGRGRYQETQYF. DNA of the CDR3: TGTGCCAGGGGGCGGGGGAGATACCAAGAGACCCAGTACTTC.

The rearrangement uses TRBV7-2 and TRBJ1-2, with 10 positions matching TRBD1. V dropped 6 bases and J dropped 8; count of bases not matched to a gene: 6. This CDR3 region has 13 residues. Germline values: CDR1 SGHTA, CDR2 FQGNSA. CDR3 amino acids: CASSMGQGLGYTF. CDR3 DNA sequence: TGTGCCAGCAGTATGGGACAGGGGCTGGGCTACACCTTC.